This T cell receptor (beta chain) emerged from a study of OX40 agonist ivuxolimab in advanced cancers. About the study: The study gave patients intravenous ivuxolimab at 0.01 to 10 mg/kg every 2 weeks. The dose-escalation group included hepatocellular carcinoma, melanoma, renal cell carcinoma and head and neck cancer. Study-wide points: There was clonal expansion of CD4+ and CD8+ blood T cells by week 6 at 0.1 to 3.0 mg/kg. CD4+ T cells averaged fewer expanded clones than CD8+ T cells.

Remarks on this clone: Its antigen remains unidentified.

CDR3 length: 16 residues. Germline CDR1 reads MDHEN; CDR2 reads SYDVKM. With V trimmed by 3 bases and J by 3 bases, 9 bases remained unmatched. The data were produced by immunoSEQ multiplex PCR, yet TCRdb's version contains in-frame clones alone and is incomplete. The sample lists 57,000 or so clones, approximately 89% occurring once. J is TRBJ2-5 and V is TRBV28; 8 nucleotides line up with TRBD1. The sequence was collected from an adult with an advanced solid tumor such as melanoma, head and neck, liver or kidney cancer. This specimen was CD4+ or CD8+ T cells sorted from blood, taken in a trial of the OX40 agonist ivuxolimab. The CDR3, as DNA: TGTGCCAGCAGTTTTCCAGGACAGGGTAACGAAGAGACCCAGTACTTC. Amino acids: CASSFPGQGNEETQYF.